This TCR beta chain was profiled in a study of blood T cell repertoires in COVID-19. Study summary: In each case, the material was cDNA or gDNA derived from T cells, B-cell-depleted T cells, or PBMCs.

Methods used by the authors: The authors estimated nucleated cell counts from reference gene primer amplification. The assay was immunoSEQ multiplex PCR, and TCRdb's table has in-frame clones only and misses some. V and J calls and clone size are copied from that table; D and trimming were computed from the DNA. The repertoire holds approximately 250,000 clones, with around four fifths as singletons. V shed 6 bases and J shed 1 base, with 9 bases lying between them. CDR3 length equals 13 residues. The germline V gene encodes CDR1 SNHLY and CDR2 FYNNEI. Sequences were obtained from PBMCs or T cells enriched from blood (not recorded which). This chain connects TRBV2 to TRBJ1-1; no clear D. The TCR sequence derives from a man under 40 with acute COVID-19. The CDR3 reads CASRQNENTEAFF. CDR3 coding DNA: TGTGCCAGCAGACAGAACGAGAACACTGAAGCTTTCTTT.